This record concerns one T cell receptor beta chain sequence. Its target is unknown. The trim removed 3 bases at V and 5 bases at J, leaving 6 bases unmatched. This CDR3 has 14 residues. Germline-derived CDR1 and CDR2 are GTSNPN and SVGIG (reference sequence). The table came from immunoSEQ multiplex PCR; TCRdb's copy has only in-frame clones and leaves some out. The sample lists 100,000 to 150,000 clones, about 89% seen once, with roughly 6.3% in the top ten. The sample originates from a study of T cell responses to AZD1222 COVID-19 vaccine. Study-wide findings and caveats: Nearly half of spike-specific TCRs reportedly go after variant regions that carry no mutations.

The J gene is TRBJ2-2, the V gene TRBV30; 7 bases fit TRBD1. The sequence derives from an adult in good health. The source material was peripheral blood, sampled on day 0 of AZD1222 vaccination. The CDR3 loop is CAWSAGTATGELFF. The CDR3 DNA is TGTGCCTGGAGCGCCGGGACAGCAACCGGGGAGCTGTTTTTT. Complete variable domain (other parts from reference TRBV30 and TRBJ2-2): SQTIHQWPATLVQPVGSPLSLECTVEGTSNPNLYWYRQAAGRGLQLLFYSVGIGQISSEVPQNLSASRPQDRQFILSSKKLLLSDSGFYLCAWSAGTATGELFFGEGSRLTVL.